One sample yielded the 8 T cell receptor beta chains listed below, sequenced in a study of blood T cell repertoires in COVID-19. Using immunoSEQ multiplex PCR, the repertoire was profiled, and TCRdb retains in-frame clones only, with some absent. The table records roughly 410,000 clones, 89% of them present only once. The specimen sequenced was peripheral blood. The receptor set was obtained from a middle-aged woman with COVID-19, enrolled during active disease.

This chain joins TRBV28 and TRBJ1-2; D perhaps matches TRBD1 (6 bases). Germline CDR1 and CDR2: MDHEN and SYDVKM. This CDR3 spans 15 amino acids. V lost 4 bases to trimming and J lost 6 bases, with 18 bases between them. The CDR3 spells CASSYLGGRIDGYTF. As DNA, the CDR3 is TGTGCCAGCAGTTACCTAGGGGGAAGGATTGATGGCTACACCTTC.

The chain is built from TRBV18 and TRBJ2-7, with 7 nucleotides matching TRBD1. The trim removed 1 base at V and 5 bases at J, leaving 5 bases unmatched. The CDR3 runs 14 residues. Germline V gene data show CDR1 as KGHSH and CDR2 as LQKENI. The CDR3 spells CASSPQGASNEQYF. For the CDR3, the DNA is TGTGCCAGCTCACCACAGGGGGCGTCTAACGAGCAGTACTTC.

The sample holds one count of this clone. The rearrangement uses TRBV3-1 (or the pseudogene TRBV3-2) and TRBJ1-2, with TRBD1 matching over 10 bases. V trimming: 1 base; J trimming: 8 bases; junction bases outside the gene matches: 13. In germline, CDR1 is LGHDT, CDR2 YNNKEL (reference sequence). The CDR3 has 17 amino acids. The CDR3 region has the DNA TGTGCCAGCAGCCAAGGGGTGACAGGGGGCATGGGGGCCGGCTACACCTTC. Translation gives CASSQGVTGGMGAGYTF.

The V and J genes are TRBV18 and TRBJ2-5, with 7 bases fitting TRBD1. Germline assignment: CDR1 KGHSH and CDR2 LQKENI. Trimming took 2 bases from V and 5 from J; bases not matched to a gene: 8. This CDR3 spans 15 amino acids. CDR3 sequence: CASSPGQGVTETQYF. CDR3 in DNA: TGTGCCAGCTCACCAGGCCAGGGGGTCACGGAGACCCAGTACTTC.

The rearrangement joins TRBV9 to TRBJ2-3; maybe TRBD2 (6 bases). The CDR3 is 13 amino acids. Trimming removed 3 bases from V and 5 bases from J, with 10 bases in between. Germline V gene data show CDR1 as SGDLS and CDR2 as YYNGEE. CDR3 residues: CASSGPRGDTQYF. The CDR3 region has the DNA TGTGCCAGCAGCGGGCCGCGGGGAGATACGCAGTATTTT. Combining the CDR3 with reference TRBV9 and TRBJ2-3 gives the whole variable domain DSGVTQTPKHLITATGQRVTLRCSPRSGDLSVYWYQQSLDQGLQFLIQYYNGEERAKGNILERFSAQQFPDLHSELNLSSLELGDSALYFCASSGPRGDTQYFGPGTRLTVL.

This rearrangement joins TRBV6-2 or TRBV6-3 to TRBJ2-7; D remains unclear. Trimming removed 6 bases from V and 2 bases from J, with 8 bases in between. Germline V gene data show CDR1 as MNHEY and CDR2 as SVGEGT. The CDR3 spans 12 residues. The DNA for the CDR3 is TGTGCCAGCAGCCGAGACACCTACGAGCAGTACTTC. Translated, it gives CASSRDTYEQYF.

In this sample, this clone turned up once. This chain joins TRBV19 and TRBJ1-2, with 9 bases fitting TRBD1. J gave up 2 bases and V 6 bases, and 10 bases lay outside the gene matches. Germline CDR1 reads LNHDA; CDR2 reads SQIVND (reference sequence). CDR3 length: 16 residues. CDR3: CASSFLQGAQNYGYTF. DNA of the CDR3: TGTGCCAGTAGCTTTTTACAGGGGGCCCAAAACTATGGCTACACCTTC. The whole variable domain, remainder taken from reference TRBV19 and TRBJ1-2, is DGGITQSPKYLFRKEGQNVTLSCEQNLNHDAMYWYRQDPGQGLRLIYYSQIVNDFQKGDIAEGYSVSREKKESFPLTVTSAQKNPTAFYLCASSFLQGAQNYGYTFGSGTRLTVV.

The chain combines TRBV4-1 with TRBJ2-2; 7 nucleotides line up with TRBD2. Germline lookup yields CDR1 MGHRA and CDR2 YSYEKL. The CDR3 sequence is 16 residues long. The J segment lost 5 bases and the V segment lost 1 base, leaving 7 bases of the junction unmatched. Here the CDR3 reads CASSQVTTSRTGELFF. Written as DNA, the CDR3 is TGCGCCAGCAGCCAAGTGACGACTAGCCGGACCGGGGAGCTGTTTTTT.